The clone carrying this T cell receptor (beta chain) has just a few counts. The data are from a study of human T cells and chemical hapten exposure. Study as a whole: Read at 6 days, the patch tests placed 0.01% DPC on the upper back.

Time point denoted: pre-sensitization, week 0. Treatment defined: therapeutic diphenylcyclopropenone sensitization with weekly scalp DPC. The germline V and J ends were trimmed by 3 bases and 0 bases, with 8 bases remaining between them. The CDR3 contains 13 residues. Germline values: CDR1 DFQATT, CDR2 SNEGSKA (reference sequence). MiXCR was run by TCRdb on the RACE reads, yielding one entry per CDR3 protein. The sample holds some 59,000 distinct CDR3 sequences, about 11% seen once. The sample here was whole blood, taken in connection with sensitization to the hapten diphenylcyclopropenone (DPC). The J gene is TRBJ1-1, the V gene TRBV20-1; D gene unclear. This TCR derives from a woman aged 40 to 50 with alopecia areata. Some clones in this sample may be carry-over from other donors' samples. CDR3 loop: CSASLQMNTEAFF. CDR3 bases: TGCAGTGCTAGTTTACAGATGAACACTGAAGCTTTCTTT.